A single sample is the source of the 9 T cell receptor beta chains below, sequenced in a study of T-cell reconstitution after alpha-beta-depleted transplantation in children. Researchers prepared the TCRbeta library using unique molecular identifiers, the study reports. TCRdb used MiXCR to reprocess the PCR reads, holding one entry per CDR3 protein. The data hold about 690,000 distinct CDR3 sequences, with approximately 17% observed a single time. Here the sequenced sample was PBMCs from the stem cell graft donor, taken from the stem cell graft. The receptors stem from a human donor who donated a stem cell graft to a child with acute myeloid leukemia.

CDR3 loop: CASSLGSAGQQYV. DNA of the CDR3: TGTGCCAGCAGCTTAGGGTCAGCGGGCCAGCAGTACGTC. The chain employs TRBV11-1 and TRBJ2-7; D perhaps matches TRBD2 (6 bases). V lost 1 base and J lost 8, with 12 bases in between. In germline, CDR1 is SGHAT, CDR2 FQDESV (reference sequence). CDR3 length: 13 residues.

The CDR3 nucleotides are TGTGCCAGCAGTGAAGGGGGGGCGAATACGCAGTATTTT. Its protein is CASSEGGANTQYF. The chain uses TRBV25-1 and TRBJ2-3; possibly TRBD2 for D (7 bases). Per the germline V gene, CDR1 is MGHDK and CDR2 is SYGVNS. Trimming left V 2 bases short and J 7 bases short, with 10 bases between. This CDR3 comprises 13 residues. The full variable domain, with the rest looked up from reference TRBV25-1 and TRBJ2-3, is EADIYQTPRYLVIGTGKKITLECSQTMGHDKMYWYQQDPGMELHLIHYSYGVNSTEKGDLSSESTVSRIRTEHFPLTLESARPSHTSQYLCASSEGGANTQYFGPGTRLTVL.

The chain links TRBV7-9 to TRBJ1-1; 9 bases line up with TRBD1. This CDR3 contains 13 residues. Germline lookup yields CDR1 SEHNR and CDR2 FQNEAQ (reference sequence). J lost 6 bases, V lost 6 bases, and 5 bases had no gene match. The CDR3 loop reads CASSSTGGSEAFF. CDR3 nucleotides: TGTGCCAGCAGTTCGACAGGGGGTTCTGAAGCTTTCTTT.

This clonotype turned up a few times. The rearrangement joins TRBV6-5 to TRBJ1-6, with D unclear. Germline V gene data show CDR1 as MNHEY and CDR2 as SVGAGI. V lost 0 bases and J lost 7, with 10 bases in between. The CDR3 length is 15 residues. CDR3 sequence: CASSYSPDRNSPLHF. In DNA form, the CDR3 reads TGTGCCAGCAGTTACTCGCCAGACCGAAATTCACCCCTCCACTTT.

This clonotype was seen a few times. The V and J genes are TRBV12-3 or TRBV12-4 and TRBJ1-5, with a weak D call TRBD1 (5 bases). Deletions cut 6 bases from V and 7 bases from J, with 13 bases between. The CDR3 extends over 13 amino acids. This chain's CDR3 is CASSGQQDQPQHF. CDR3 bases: TGTGCCAGCAGCGGGCAACAGGACCAGCCCCAGCATTTT.

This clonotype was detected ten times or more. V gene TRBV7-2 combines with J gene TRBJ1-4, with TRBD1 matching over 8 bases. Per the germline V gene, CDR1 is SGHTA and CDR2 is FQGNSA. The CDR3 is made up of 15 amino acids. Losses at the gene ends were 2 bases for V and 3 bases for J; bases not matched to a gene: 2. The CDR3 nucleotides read TGTGCCAGCAGCTTAAGGACAGGGTCTAATGAAAAACTGTTTTTT. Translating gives CASSLRTGSNEKLFF.

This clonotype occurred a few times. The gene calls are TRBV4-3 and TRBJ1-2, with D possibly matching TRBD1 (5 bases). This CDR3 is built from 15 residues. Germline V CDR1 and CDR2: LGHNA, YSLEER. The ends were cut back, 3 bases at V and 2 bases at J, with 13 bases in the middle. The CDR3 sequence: CASSQGRAYNYGYTF. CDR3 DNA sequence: TGCGCCAGCAGCCAGGGGCGGGCCTACAACTATGGCTACACCTTC.

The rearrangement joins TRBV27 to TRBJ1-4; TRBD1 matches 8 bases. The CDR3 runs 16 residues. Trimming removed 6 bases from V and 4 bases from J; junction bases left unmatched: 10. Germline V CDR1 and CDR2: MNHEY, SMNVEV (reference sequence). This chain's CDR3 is CASSRGQGGGNEKLFF. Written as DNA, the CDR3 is TGTGCCAGCAGCCGTGGACAGGGCGGAGGTAATGAAAAACTGTTTTTT.

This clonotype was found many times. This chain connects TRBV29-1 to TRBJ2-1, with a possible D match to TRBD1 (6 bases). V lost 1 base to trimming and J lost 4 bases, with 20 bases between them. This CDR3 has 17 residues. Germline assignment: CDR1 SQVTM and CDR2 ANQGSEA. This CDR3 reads CSVEGGSGTPSYNEQFF. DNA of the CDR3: TGCAGCGTTGAAGGGGGCTCCGGGACACCTTCTTACAATGAGCAGTTCTTC.